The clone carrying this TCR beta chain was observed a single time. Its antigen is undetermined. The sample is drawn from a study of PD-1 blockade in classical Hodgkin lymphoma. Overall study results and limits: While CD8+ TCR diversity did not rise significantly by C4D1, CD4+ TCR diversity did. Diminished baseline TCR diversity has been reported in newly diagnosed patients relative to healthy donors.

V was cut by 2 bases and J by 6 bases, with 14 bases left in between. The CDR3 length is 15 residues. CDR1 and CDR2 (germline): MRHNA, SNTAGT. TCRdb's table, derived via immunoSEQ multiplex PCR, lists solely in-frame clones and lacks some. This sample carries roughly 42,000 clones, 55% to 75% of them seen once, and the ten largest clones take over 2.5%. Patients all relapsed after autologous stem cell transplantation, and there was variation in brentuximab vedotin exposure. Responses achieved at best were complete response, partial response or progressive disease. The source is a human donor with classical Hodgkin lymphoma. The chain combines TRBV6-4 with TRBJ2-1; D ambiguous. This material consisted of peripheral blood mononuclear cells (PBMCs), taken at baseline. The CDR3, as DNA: TGTGCCAGCAGTGACGATTATCTTCCCCCCAATGAGCAGTTCTTC. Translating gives CASSDDYLPPNEQFF.